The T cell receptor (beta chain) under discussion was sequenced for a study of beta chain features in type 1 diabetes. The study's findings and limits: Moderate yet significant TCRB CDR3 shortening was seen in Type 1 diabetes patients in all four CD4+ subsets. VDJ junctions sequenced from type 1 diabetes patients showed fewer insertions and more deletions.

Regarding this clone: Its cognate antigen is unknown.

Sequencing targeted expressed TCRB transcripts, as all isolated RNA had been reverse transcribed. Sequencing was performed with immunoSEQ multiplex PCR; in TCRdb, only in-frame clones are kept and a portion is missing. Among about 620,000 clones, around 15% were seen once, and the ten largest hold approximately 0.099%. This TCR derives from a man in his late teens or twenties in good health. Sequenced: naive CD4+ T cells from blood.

The CDR3 DNA reads as TGTGCCTGGAGTGTATTTGGGTGGGAGTCCAATCAGCCCCAGCATTTT. Translation: CAWSVFGWESNQPQHF. This chain connects TRBV30 to TRBJ1-5; D unclear. The CDR3 runs 16 residues. V was trimmed by 0 bases and J by 3 bases, leaving 15 bases between them. The germline V gene encodes CDR1 GTSNPN and CDR2 SVGIG (reference sequence).